The 18 T cell receptor beta chains listed next were all sequenced from one sample in a study of T-cell reconstitution after alpha-beta-depleted transplantation in children listed by TCRdb under 2016. Receptor libraries were prepared by PCR. Sequencing took place on an Illumina HiSeq 2500. Molecular barcoding was employed in the preparation of TCR libraries, with unique molecular identifiers being used to normalize TCRbeta repertoire quantification. Through fastp at Q25 and MiXCR, TCRdb rebuilt clones from the public reads, retaining in-frame beta chains. One record per CDR3 amino acid sequence lists the most common genes and DNA. The sample data list some 200,000 distinct CDR3 sequences, and 13% to 15% of these were observed just once. The ten largest clones add up to about 13% of the sample. This specimen consisted of PBMCs from the stem cell graft donor, obtained from the stem cell graft. The receptor set was obtained from a human donor who donated a stem cell graft to a child with acute lymphoblastic leukemia.

The sample holds many counts of this clonotype. CDR3 region: CASSIAVGYEQYF. In nucleotides, the CDR3 is TGTGCCAGTAGTATAGCGGTGGGGTACGAGCAGTACTTC. The rearrangement links TRBV19 to TRBJ2-7; no firm D call. The germline V gene encodes CDR1 LNHDA and CDR2 SQIVND (reference sequence). The length of the CDR3 is 13 residues. V gave up 1 base and J gave up 4 bases, with 8 bases separating them. Full variable domain (rest looked up from reference TRBV19 and TRBJ2-7): DGGITQSPKYLFRKEGQNVTLSCEQNLNHDAMYWYRQDPGQGLRLIYYSQIVNDFQKGDIAEGYSVSREKKESFPLTVTSAQKNPTAFYLCASSIAVGYEQYFGPGTRLTVT.

This clonotype was detected ten times or more. CDR3 sequence reads: CASSERFPGELFF. In nucleotides, the CDR3 is TGTGCCAGCAGCGAGAGATTCCCCGGGGAGCTGTTTTTT. The chain combines TRBV11-3 with TRBJ2-2, with D unclear. This CDR3 comprises 13 residues. In germline, CDR1 is SGHNT, CDR2 YENEEA. The germline V and J ends were trimmed by 5 bases and 6 bases, with 10 bases remaining between them.

This chain links TRBV6-1 with TRBJ2-3; weak D call: TRBD2 (6 bases). CDR1 and CDR2 (germline): MNHNS, SASEGT. The CDR3 is made up of 14 amino acids. The V end was cut by 10 bases, the J end by 1 base, with 15 bases between. CDR3 sequence (DNA): TGTGCCACCCAATGGGCTAGCGGCACAGATACGCAGTATTTT. Translating gives CATQWASGTDTQYF.

The table lists this clonotype with many counts. The V call is TRBV19, the J call TRBJ1-1; 9 bases match TRBD1. The germline gives CDR1 LNHDA, CDR2 SQIVND (reference sequence). This CDR3 contains 17 residues. Trimming removed 5 bases from V and 3 bases from J; junction bases left unmatched: 13. The CDR3 region has the DNA TGTGCCAGTAGTGCCGGACAGGGGACTTCGGAGGACACTGAAGCTTTCTTT. This encodes CASSAGQGTSEDTEAFF.

This clonotype has ten or more counts. This sequence joins TRBV6-5 and TRBJ2-5, with unresolved D. Trimming took off 0 bases at V and 3 bases at J, with 11 bases between the two ends. Germline V gives CDR1 MNHEY, CDR2 SVGAGI. There are 15 residues in the CDR3. The CDR3 reads CASSYSVLPEETQYF. The CDR3 DNA is TGTGCCAGCAGTTACTCTGTCCTACCCGAAGAGACCCAGTACTTC.

A remark on this clonotype: The junction departs from germline at one end; a sequencing error may be responsible. The gene calls are TRBV20-1 and TRBJ2-3; 8 nucleotides agree with TRBD2. The CDR3 length is 17 residues. CDR1 is DFQATT, CDR2 SNEGSKA, per germline (reference sequence). In DNA form, the CDR3 reads TGCAGTGCCAGAGATTTTTGGGCTAGCGGGAGCACAGATACGCAGTATTTT. It translates to CSARDFWASGSTDTQYF.

This clonotype was detected many times. The chain links TRBV5-1 to TRBJ2-7; D is perhaps TRBD2 (5 bases). Looked up from germline, CDR1 is SGHRS and CDR2 is YFSETQ. V lost 3 bases and J 3 bases, leaving 10 bases between the germline ends. This CDR3 is built from 13 residues. The CDR3 here is CASSWESGYEQYF. CDR3 sequence (DNA): TGCGCCAGCAGCTGGGAGAGTGGCTACGAGCAGTACTTC.

J is TRBJ2-6 and V is TRBV10-2; 9 bases agree with TRBD1. The germline CDR1 and CDR2 sequences are WSHSY and SAAADI. CDR3 length: 18 residues. With 1 base clipped from V and 2 bases from J, the junction kept 6 bases outside the gene matches. The CDR3 loop is CASSELGQGKTGANVLTF. CDR3 bases: TGCGCCAGCAGTGAGTTAGGACAGGGGAAAACTGGGGCCAACGTCCTGACTTTC.

About this clonotype: Compared with germline, one end of the junction differs, possibly owing to a read error. The J gene is TRBJ2-6, the V gene TRBV5-1, with a tentative D call TRBD2 (6 bases). CDR3 size: 15 residues. Germline loops: CDR1 SGHRS, CDR2 YFSETQ. The CDR3 nucleotides read TGCGCCAGCAGCCCGACTAGTGCTGGGGCCAACGGCCTGACTTTC. As protein: CASSPTSAGANGLTF.

V and J are TRBV5-1 and TRBJ2-1; D not resolved. Per the germline V gene, CDR1 is SGHRS and CDR2 is YFSETQ. This CDR3 spans 14 amino acids. V lost 3 bases and J lost 6, with 13 bases in between. CDR3 sequence reads: CASSSPLLGNEQFF. The CDR3 DNA reads as TGCGCCAGCAGCTCCCCCTTGTTAGGCAATGAGCAGTTCTTC. Looking up the rest from reference TRBV5-1 and TRBJ2-1 gives the full variable domain: KAGVTQTPRYLIKTRGQQVTLSCSPISGHRSVSWYQQTPGQGLQFLFEYFSETQRNKGNFPGRFSGRQFSNSRSEMNVSTLELGDSALYLCASSSPLLGNEQFFGPGTRLTVL.

This clonotype was recorded at least ten times. CDR3 amino acids: CASSKDLGDTQYF. The DNA for the CDR3 is TGTGCCAGCAGCAAGGACTTGGGAGATACGCAGTATTTT. This rearrangement joins TRBV5-5 to TRBJ2-3; a weak D match, TRBD2 (5 bases). Trimming removed 4 bases from V and 5 bases from J, with 11 bases in between. This CDR3 has 13 amino acids. The germline V gene has CDR1 SGHKS and CDR2 YYEKEE (reference sequence).

This clonotype was recorded at least ten times. This chain connects TRBV21-1 to TRBJ2-5; TRBD2, the D gene given by the table, was not confirmed from the DNA. TRBV21-1 is flagged as a pseudogene. This CDR3 contains 17 residues. The CDR3 reads CASSKVGPQFNGETQYF. DNA of the CDR3: TGTGCCAGCAGCAAAGTTGGGCCCCAGTTTAACGGAGAGACCCAGTACTTC.

In the case of this clonotype: One base away lies a much larger clone, so this may be a sequencing read error. This chain links TRBV12-3 or TRBV12-4 with TRBJ1-1; D is possibly TRBD1 (5 bases). The CDR3 length is 13 residues. CDR3 loop: CASRGTVKTEAFF. DNA for the CDR3: TGTGCCAGCAGAGGGACGGTGAAGACTGAAGCTTTCTTT.

This clonotype has a count of ten or more. The V and J genes are TRBV6-5 and TRBJ1-2; no firm D call. V lost 2 bases and J lost 1, with 11 bases in between. This CDR3 has 15 residues. Germline-derived CDR1 and CDR2 are MNHEY and SVGAGI. The CDR3 nucleotides read TGTGCCAGCAGTTACCAGTATCAAGTTAACTATGGCTACACCTTC. Its protein product is CASSYQYQVNYGYTF.

This clonotype was detected ten times or more. The chain joins TRBV5-5 to TRBJ2-5; a possible D gene is TRBD1 (6 bases). CDR1 is SGHKS, CDR2 YYEKEE, per germline (reference sequence). There are 16 residues in the CDR3. Trimming removed 2 bases at V and 0 bases at J, with 14 bases between. The CDR3 protein is CASSLVGTTNQETQYF. CDR3 nucleotide sequence: TGTGCCAGCAGCTTAGTCGGGACAACTAACCAAGAGACCCAGTACTTC. Combining the CDR3 with reference TRBV5-5 and TRBJ2-5 gives the whole variable domain DAGVTQSPTHLIKTRGQQVTLRCSPISGHKSVSWYQQVLGQGPQFIFQYYEKEERGRGNFPDRFSARQFPNYSSELNVNALLLGDSALYLCASSLVGTTNQETQYFGPGTRLLVL.

There are a few counts of this clonotype. The chain combines TRBV12-3 or TRBV12-4 with TRBJ1-1; D possibly corresponds to TRBD1 (6 bases). The CDR3 runs to 15 residues. The V and J ends lost 5 bases and 8 bases respectively, with 21 bases between them. Written as DNA, the CDR3 is TGTGCCAGCAGTCTCCCCAGGGCTGGGGGGCTCGAAGCTTTCTTT. Translation: CASSLPRAGGLEAFF.

This clonotype came up a few times. The chain couples TRBV30 to TRBJ2-3; tentative D call: TRBD1 (6 bases). The CDR3 covers 17 residues. Germline V lookup: CDR1 GTSNPN, CDR2 SVGIG (reference sequence). V was trimmed by 1 base and J by 4 bases, leaving 21 bases between them. The CDR3 coding sequence is TGTGCCTGGAGTGCTCCGTTGGACAGTATTTCCCCAGATACGCAGTATTTT. It translates to CAWSAPLDSISPDTQYF.

The chain employs TRBV5-1 and TRBJ1-4, with TRBD1 identical over 7 bases. Trimming took 4 bases from V and 8 from J; bases not matched to a gene: 11. CDR1 and CDR2 from the germline V gene are SGHRS and YFSETQ. The CDR3 length is 15 residues. The chain's CDR3 is CASSASGTESEKLFF. The CDR3 region has the DNA TGCGCCAGCAGCGCCTCCGGGACAGAAAGCGAAAAACTGTTTTTT.